These 32 T cell receptor beta chains were all obtained from the same sample, sequenced in a study of cytomegalovirus exposure and HLA in healthy donors. It was with 60 Vbeta and 13 Jbeta primers that the PCR ran. Using immunoSEQ multiplex PCR, the repertoire was profiled, and TCRdb retains in-frame clones only, with some absent. The sample shows fewer than 150,000 clones, around three quarters of them seen only once. The specimen was PBMCs. These receptors all come from a human donor in good health.

This clone was found once. Distinct nucleotide sequences in the sample also encode this CDR3. This chain joins TRBV6-4 and TRBJ1-1, with D hard to call. In germline, CDR1 is MRHNA, CDR2 SNTAGT. The CDR3 runs 13 residues. V lost 6 bases to trimming and J lost 1 base, with 9 bases between them. CDR3 in DNA: TGTGCCAGCAGACAACAAGAGAACACTGAAGCTTTCTTT. Its translation is CASRQQENTEAFF.

The gene calls are TRBV5-4 and TRBJ1-2, with D perhaps matching TRBD1 (5 bases). V dropped 4 bases and J dropped 6 bases, with 16 bases sitting between them. The CDR3 spans 14 residues. Germline CDR1 is SGHNT and CDR2 is YYREEE (reference sequence). CDR3 sequence reads: CASSPRQGADGYTF. DNA for the CDR3: TGTGCCAGCAGCCCTCGACAAGGGGCGGATGGCTACACCTTC.

This clone was counted a few times. This chain connects TRBV2 to TRBJ1-2, with D possibly being TRBD1 (6 bases). Germline CDR1 is SNHLY and CDR2 is FYNNEI. V was trimmed by 2 bases and J by 1 base, leaving 8 bases between them. This CDR3 region has 14 residues. The chain's CDR3 is CASSETGINYGYTF. CDR3 bases: TGTGCCAGCAGTGAAACAGGGATTAACTATGGCTACACCTTC.

The chain carries TRBV5-8 and TRBJ1-1, with D perhaps matching TRBD1 (6 bases). The CDR3 is 13 residues long. The germline V gene encodes CDR1 SGHTS and CDR2 YDEGEE. Trimming cost V 5 bases and J 1 base, with 9 bases left between them. The CDR3: CASRLTGNTEAFF. CDR3 DNA sequence: TGTGCCAGCAGATTGACAGGGAACACTGAAGCTTTCTTT.

The chain has TRBV5-6 and TRBJ2-3; TRBD2 matches 14 bases. V shed 4 bases, J shed 4 bases, and the junction held 5 bases outside the gene matches. Germline V gene lookup returns CDR1 SGHDT and CDR2 YYEEEE. The CDR3 runs to 16 residues. The CDR3 loop reads CASSGGLAGVADTQYF. CDR3 nucleotide sequence: TGTGCCAGCAGCGGGGGACTAGCGGGGGTGGCAGATACGCAGTATTTT.

The chain carries TRBV5-4 and TRBJ2-7, with TRBD2 matching 11 bases. Germline CDR1 and CDR2: SGHNT and YYREEE (reference sequence). The CDR3 is made up of 16 amino acids. The junction had 4 bases not matched to a gene; V was cut back by 0 bases and J by 2 bases. The CDR3 is CASSLGGTSGTYEQYF. In DNA form, the CDR3 reads TGTGCCAGCAGCTTGGGGGGGACTAGCGGAACCTACGAGCAGTACTTC.

The chain joins TRBV5-1 to TRBJ1-6; D is unclear. Trimming removed 3 bases at V and 4 bases at J, with 5 bases between. CDR1 is SGHRS, CDR2 YFSETQ, per germline. The CDR3 spans 13 residues. Written as DNA, the CDR3 is TGCGCCAGCAGCTGGGCTTATAATTCACCCCTCCACTTT. Translation gives CASSWAYNSPLHF.

This chain uses TRBV15 with TRBJ1-5, with D tentatively TRBD1 (6 bases). V gave up 8 bases and J gave up 0 bases, with 14 bases separating them. Germline values: CDR1 LNHNV, CDR2 YYDKDF (reference sequence). The CDR3 consists of 15 residues. For the CDR3, the DNA is TGTGCCACCGCCGGGACACCTTATAGCAATCAGCCCCAGCATTTT. As protein: CATAGTPYSNQPQHF.

V and J are TRBV7-8 and TRBJ1-2, with 8 positions matching TRBD1. The CDR3 has 15 amino acids. CDR1 and CDR2 (germline): SGHVS, FQNEAQ. The ends lost 5 bases at V and 7 bases at J; junction bases unmatched: 12. This chain's CDR3 is CASSLTAQGALGYTF. CDR3 nucleotides: TGTGCCAGCAGCCTCACCGCCCAGGGGGCTCTTGGCTACACCTTC. Complete variable domain (other parts from reference TRBV7-8 and TRBJ1-2): GAGVSQSPRYKVAKRGQDVALRCDPISGHVSLFWYQQALGQGPEFLTYFQNEAQLDKSGLPSDRFFAERPEGSVSTLKIQRTQQEDSAVYLCASSLTAQGALGYTFGSGTRLTVV.

The chain has TRBV5-4 and TRBJ2-5; weak D call: TRBD2 (5 bases). The V and J ends lost 1 base and 1 base respectively, with 11 bases between them. This CDR3 has 15 amino acids. The germline CDR1 and CDR2 sequences are SGHNT and YYREEE (reference sequence). The CDR3 DNA reads TGTGCCAGCAGCTTGCGGGGTTGGGGCCAAGAGACCCAGTACTTC. Its protein product is CASSLRGWGQETQYF.

This rearrangement joins TRBV15 to TRBJ1-1; D is perhaps TRBD1 (6 bases). This CDR3 spans 16 amino acids. V was shortened by 0 bases and J by 6 bases, with 17 bases between the two germline ends. Looked up from germline, CDR1 is LNHNV and CDR2 is YYDKDF (reference sequence). CDR3 nucleotides: TGTGCCACCAGCAGAGATAGTGGGACATTCAGGGCTGAAGCTTTCTTT. Protein: CATSRDSGTFRAEAFF.

The V call is TRBV9, the J call TRBJ1-3, with unresolved D. CDR1 SGDLS and CDR2 YYNGEE come from the germline V gene. The CDR3 sequence is 14 residues long. Trimming removed 3 bases at V and 2 bases at J, with 9 bases between. CDR3 amino acids: CASSGRLPGNTIYF. CDR3 coding DNA: TGTGCCAGCAGCGGTCGACTCCCTGGAAACACCATATATTTT.

The chain couples TRBV2 to TRBJ1-1; D not certain. Trimming took 8 bases from V and 11 from J, leaving 15 bases between them. The CDR3 length is 11 residues. The germline V gene has CDR1 SNHLY and CDR2 FYNNEI. CDR3 in DNA: TGTGCCAGCGCGGGTGAATTTGACGCTTTCTTT. This encodes CASAGEFDAFF.

CDR3 sequence: CASSYSIGVTGELFF. As DNA, the CDR3 is TGTGCCAGCAGTTACTCGATCGGGGTCACCGGGGAGCTGTTTTTT. This chain uses TRBV6-6 with TRBJ2-2; D is possibly TRBD2 (5 bases). Germline loops: CDR1 MNHNY, CDR2 SVGAGI (reference sequence). V gave up 0 bases and J gave up 4 bases, with 9 bases separating them. This CDR3 has 15 residues.

V is TRBV15 and J is TRBJ2-5; D might be TRBD1 (8 bases). The germline gives CDR1 LNHNV, CDR2 YYDKDF (reference sequence). Trimming stripped 3 bases from V and 4 bases from J, with 21 bases between. The CDR3 contains 17 residues. The CDR3 nucleotides are TGTGCCACCAGCAGCGCCCGGCCTACAGGGGGGGCAGAGACCCAGTACTTC. Protein: CATSSARPTGGAETQYF.

The chain uses TRBV5-1 and TRBJ2-5, with TRBD1 matching over 10 bases. Germline V lookup: CDR1 SGHRS, CDR2 YFSETQ. The CDR3 has 15 amino acids. V was clipped by 7 bases and J by 4 bases; unmatched bases: 10. CDR3 sequence: CASRDDGTGAETQYF. Here the CDR3 DNA reads TGCGCCAGCCGAGACGACGGGACAGGGGCAGAGACCCAGTACTTC. Complete variable domain (other parts from reference TRBV5-1 and TRBJ2-5): KAGVTQTPRYLIKTRGQQVTLSCSPISGHRSVSWYQQTPGQGLQFLFEYFSETQRNKGNFPGRFSGRQFSNSRSEMNVSTLELGDSALYLCASRDDGTGAETQYFGPGTRLLVL.

The chain combines TRBV6-1 with TRBJ1-5, with D perhaps matching TRBD1 (5 bases). Between the trimmed V and J ends, which lost 7 bases and 1 base, there was a span of 11 bases. Germline values: CDR1 MNHNS, CDR2 SASEGT. The CDR3 has 14 amino acids. The CDR3 loop is CASTRTQSNQPQHF. The CDR3 nucleotides are TGTGCCAGCACCCGGACACAAAGCAATCAGCCCCAGCATTTT.

The chain joins TRBV2 to TRBJ1-5; the D is unclear. From germline, CDR1 is SNHLY and CDR2 FYNNEI. The CDR3 spans 14 residues. With 7 bases removed from V and 6 bases from J, the gap between germline ends came to 16 bases. The CDR3 loop is CASNNLPPGQPQHF. The CDR3 DNA reads TGTGCCAGCAACAATTTACCCCCGGGTCAGCCCCAGCATTTT.

The chain links TRBV6-5 to TRBJ1-1; D gene uncertain. The germline V gene has CDR1 MNHEY and CDR2 SVGAGI. There are 15 residues in the CDR3. The V end was cut by 5 bases, the J end by 1 base, with 14 bases between. This CDR3 is CASSRQLGGNTEAFF. The CDR3 DNA sequence: TGTGCCAGCAGTAGGCAGCTAGGAGGGAACACTGAAGCTTTCTTT.

This chain joins TRBV15 and TRBJ1-5; possibly TRBD1 for D (5 bases). The length of the CDR3 is 15 residues. With 0 bases removed from V and 6 bases from J, the gap between germline ends came to 12 bases. In germline, CDR1 is LNHNV, CDR2 YYDKDF (reference sequence). Here the CDR3 DNA reads TGTGCCACCAGCAGAGACGTACAGGTAATTCAGCCCCAGCATTTT. It yields the protein CATSRDVQVIQPQHF.

V gene TRBV7-9 combines with J gene TRBJ2-4; D not resolved. Per the germline V gene, CDR1 is SEHNR and CDR2 is FQNEAQ (reference sequence). Deletions cut 5 bases from V and 3 bases from J, with 17 bases between. The CDR3 covers 16 residues. The CDR3 DNA sequence: TGTGCCAGCAGCCCGAGAGGCACCTCGGGCAAAAACATTCAGTACTTC. This gives the protein CASSPRGTSGKNIQYF.

The genes are TRBV7-6 and TRBJ1-1; 7 nucleotides align to TRBD1. Germline trimming cut 5 bases from V and 1 base from J; bases unmatched to any gene: 4. CDR1 and CDR2 (germline): SGHVS, FNYEAQ. The CDR3 spans 14 residues. This chain's CDR3 is CASSPGTANTEAFF. In nucleotides, the CDR3 is TGTGCCAGCAGCCCCGGGACAGCGAACACTGAAGCTTTCTTT.

V and J are TRBV5-1 and TRBJ1-4; D is perhaps TRBD1 (6 bases). CDR1 and CDR2 (germline): SGHRS, YFSETQ. The CDR3 sequence is 16 residues long. V lost 0 bases and J 8 bases, leaving 17 bases between the germline ends. The CDR3 spells CASSLDRVGPEEKLFF. The CDR3 nucleotides are TGCGCCAGCAGCTTGGACAGGGTCGGTCCGGAAGAAAAACTGTTTTTT. Drawing the rest from reference TRBV5-1 and TRBJ1-4, the complete variable domain is KAGVTQTPRYLIKTRGQQVTLSCSPISGHRSVSWYQQTPGQGLQFLFEYFSETQRNKGNFPGRFSGRQFSNSRSEMNVSTLELGDSALYLCASSLDRVGPEEKLFFGSGTQLSVL.

The gene calls are TRBV28 and TRBJ1-2; a weak D match, TRBD1 (5 bases). The CDR3 is 16 residues long. Germline values: CDR1 MDHEN, CDR2 SYDVKM. Trimming left V 1 base short and J 5 bases short, with 17 bases between. CDR3 sequence reads: CASSLSPRGGSYGYTF. CDR3 DNA: TGTGCCAGCAGTTTATCTCCCCGGGGGGGTTCGTATGGCTACACCTTC.

This clone was observed a few times. V gene TRBV7-9 combines with J gene TRBJ2-7; D perhaps matches TRBD2 (6 bases). Trimming pared 3 bases from V and 1 base from J, leaving 10 bases between. The germline CDR1 and CDR2 sequences are SEHNR and FQNEAQ (reference sequence). The CDR3 is 14 amino acids. The CDR3 sequence is CASSFGRGSYEQYF. As DNA, the CDR3 is TGTGCCAGCAGCTTTGGGCGGGGATCCTACGAGCAGTACTTC.

This clone has more than one count but fewer than ten. V usage is TRBV19 and J usage is TRBJ1-5; TRBD1 might be the D (5 bases). CDR1 LNHDA and CDR2 SQIVND come from the germline V gene (reference sequence). Trimming stripped 2 bases from V and 5 bases from J, with 13 bases between. There are 15 residues in the CDR3. Here the CDR3 reads CASSIRDSGDQPQHF. In DNA, the CDR3 is TGTGCCAGTAGTATAAGGGACTCGGGGGATCAGCCCCAGCATTTT.

The chain employs TRBV6-5 and TRBJ1-2; no reliable D call. CDR3 length equals 14 residues. CDR1 is MNHEY and CDR2 is SVGAGI in the germline V gene. Deletions cut 6 bases from V and 4 bases from J, with 15 bases between. CDR3 sequence: CASSPEVALYGYTF. DNA of the CDR3: TGTGCCAGCAGCCCCGAAGTGGCCCTCTATGGCTACACCTTC.

The chain joins TRBV6-6 to TRBJ2-1; possible D gene TRBD1, 6 bases. This CDR3 is built from 15 residues. CDR1 is MNHNY and CDR2 is SVGAGI in the germline V gene (reference sequence). Trimming stripped 5 bases from V and 0 bases from J, with 11 bases between. CDR3 residues: CASSHRASSYNEQFF. For the CDR3, the DNA is TGTGCCAGCAGTCACAGGGCGAGCTCCTACAATGAGCAGTTCTTC.

In nucleotides, the CDR3 is TGTGCCAGCAGTGGGACAGCTGTATACGAGCAGTACTTC. This encodes CASSGTAVYEQYF. This rearrangement joins TRBV28 to TRBJ2-7; 7 bases line up with TRBD1. Germline V gene lookup returns CDR1 MDHEN and CDR2 SYDVKM. J was trimmed by 4 bases and V by 5 bases; bases with no gene match: 5. The CDR3 sequence is 13 residues long. The full variable domain, in which reference TRBV28 and TRBJ2-7 provide the parts outside the CDR3, is DVKVTQSSRYLVKRTGEKVFLECVQDMDHENMFWYRQDPGLGLRLIYFSYDVKMKEKGDIPEGYSVSREKKERFSLILESASTNQTSMYLCASSGTAVYEQYFGPGTRLTVT.

The J gene is TRBJ2-7, the V gene TRBV28, with D perhaps matching TRBD2 (6 bases). The CDR3 is 11 residues long. The germline V gene has CDR1 MDHEN and CDR2 SYDVKM. Deletions cut 8 bases from V and 3 bases from J, with 8 bases between. The CDR3: CASGRIYEQYF. CDR3 sequence (DNA): TGTGCCAGCGGGAGGATCTACGAGCAGTACTTC. The full variable domain, completed using reference TRBV28 and TRBJ2-7, is DVKVTQSSRYLVKRTGEKVFLECVQDMDHENMFWYRQDPGLGLRLIYFSYDVKMKEKGDIPEGYSVSREKKERFSLILESASTNQTSMYLCASGRIYEQYFGPGTRLTVT.

The rearrangement joins TRBV18 to TRBJ1-2; D not resolved. The ends were cut back, 3 bases at V and 1 base at J, with 6 bases in the middle. The germline gives CDR1 KGHSH, CDR2 LQKENI. The CDR3 is 13 amino acids. CDR3 sequence reads: CASSPGSNYGYTF. CDR3 DNA sequence: TGTGCCAGCTCACCTGGGAGTAACTATGGCTACACCTTC.

The chain recombines TRBV11-2 with TRBJ2-3; no clear D. The CDR3 is 12 residues long. The V and J ends lost 0 bases and 5 bases respectively, with 3 bases between them. The germline CDR1 and CDR2 sequences are SGHAT and FQNNGV. CDR3 coding DNA: TGTGCCAGCAGCTTAGACCTAGATACGCAGTATTTT. Translation gives CASSLDLDTQYF. Using reference TRBV11-2 and TRBJ2-3 for the parts outside the CDR3, the full variable domain is EAGVAQSPRYKIIEKRQSVAFWCNPISGHATLYWYQQILGQGPKLLIQFQNNGVVDDSQLPKDRFSAERLKGVDSTLKIQPAKLEDSAVYLCASSLDLDTQYFGPGTRLTVL.